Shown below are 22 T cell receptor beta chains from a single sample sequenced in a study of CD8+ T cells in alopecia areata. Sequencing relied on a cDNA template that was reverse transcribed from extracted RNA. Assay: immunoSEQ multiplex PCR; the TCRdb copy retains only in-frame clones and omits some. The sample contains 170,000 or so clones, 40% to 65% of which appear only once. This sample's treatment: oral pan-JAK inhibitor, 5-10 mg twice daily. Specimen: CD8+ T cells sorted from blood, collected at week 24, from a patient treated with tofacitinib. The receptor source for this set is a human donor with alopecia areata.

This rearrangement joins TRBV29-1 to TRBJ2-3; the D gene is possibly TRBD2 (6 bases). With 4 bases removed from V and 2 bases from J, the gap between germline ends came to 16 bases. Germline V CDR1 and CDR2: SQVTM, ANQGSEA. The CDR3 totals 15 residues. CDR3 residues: CSVAWASESTDTQYF. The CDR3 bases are TGCAGCGTTGCTTGGGCTAGCGAGTCCACAGATACGCAGTATTTT.

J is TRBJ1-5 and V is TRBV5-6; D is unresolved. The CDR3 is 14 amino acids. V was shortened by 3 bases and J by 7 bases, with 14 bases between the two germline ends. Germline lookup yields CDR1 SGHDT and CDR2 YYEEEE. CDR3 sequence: CASSSSDTHQPQHF. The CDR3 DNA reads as TGTGCCAGCAGCTCCTCAGATACTCACCAGCCCCAGCATTTT.

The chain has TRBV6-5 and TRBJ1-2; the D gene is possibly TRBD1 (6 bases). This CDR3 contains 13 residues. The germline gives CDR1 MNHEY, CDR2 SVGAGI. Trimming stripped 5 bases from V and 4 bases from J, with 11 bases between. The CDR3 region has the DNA TGTGCCAGCAGTACACCGGGGGCCTATGGCTACACCTTC. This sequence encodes CASSTPGAYGYTF.

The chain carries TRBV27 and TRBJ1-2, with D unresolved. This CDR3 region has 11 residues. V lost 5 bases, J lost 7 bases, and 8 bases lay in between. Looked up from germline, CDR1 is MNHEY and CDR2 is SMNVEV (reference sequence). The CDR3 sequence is CASSPGIGYTF. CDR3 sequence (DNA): TGTGCCAGCAGTCCGGGGATTGGCTACACCTTC.

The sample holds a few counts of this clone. CDR3: CSSRGDGTDTQYF. Written as DNA, the CDR3 is TGCAGCAGTCGGGGGGATGGCACAGATACGCAGTATTTT. The chain combines TRBV29-1 with TRBJ2-3, with 7 bases matching TRBD2. The CDR3 length is 13 residues. Trimming removed 8 bases from V and 1 base from J; junction bases left unmatched: 6. In germline, CDR1 is SQVTM, CDR2 ANQGSEA.

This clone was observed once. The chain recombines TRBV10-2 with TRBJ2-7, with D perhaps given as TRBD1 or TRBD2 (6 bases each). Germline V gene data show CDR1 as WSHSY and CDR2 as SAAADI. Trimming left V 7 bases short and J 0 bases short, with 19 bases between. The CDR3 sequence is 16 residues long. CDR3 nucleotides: TGCGCCAGCACGGGTATGCGGGACACCAGCTCCTACGAGCAGTACTTC. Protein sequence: CASTGMRDTSSYEQYF.

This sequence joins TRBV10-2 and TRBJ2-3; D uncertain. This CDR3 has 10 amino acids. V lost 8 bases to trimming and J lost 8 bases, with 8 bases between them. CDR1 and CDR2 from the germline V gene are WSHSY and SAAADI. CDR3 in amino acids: CASWGSTQYF. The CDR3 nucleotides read TGCGCCAGCTGGGGAAGTACGCAGTATTTT.

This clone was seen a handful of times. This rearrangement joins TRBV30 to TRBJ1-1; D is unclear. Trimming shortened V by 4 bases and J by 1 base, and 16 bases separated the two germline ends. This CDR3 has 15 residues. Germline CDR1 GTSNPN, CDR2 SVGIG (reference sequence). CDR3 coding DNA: TGTGCCTGGATCCCCTTTGACTCTTCGAACACTGAAGCTTTCTTT. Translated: CAWIPFDSSNTEAFF.

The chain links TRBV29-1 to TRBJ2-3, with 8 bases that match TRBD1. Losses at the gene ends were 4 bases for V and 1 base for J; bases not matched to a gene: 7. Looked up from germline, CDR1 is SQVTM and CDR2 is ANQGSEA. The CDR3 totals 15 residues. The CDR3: CSVALGQGGTDTQYF. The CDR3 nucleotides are TGCAGCGTTGCGTTAGGACAGGGTGGCACAGATACGCAGTATTTT.

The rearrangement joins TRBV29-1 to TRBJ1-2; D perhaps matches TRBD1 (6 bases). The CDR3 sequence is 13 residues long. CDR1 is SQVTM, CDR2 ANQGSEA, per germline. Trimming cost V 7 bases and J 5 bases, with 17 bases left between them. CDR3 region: CSAETGYGYGYTF. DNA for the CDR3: TGCAGCGCCGAGACAGGCTATGGTTATGGCTACACCTTC. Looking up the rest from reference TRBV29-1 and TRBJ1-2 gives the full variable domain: SAVISQKPSRDICQRGTSLTIQCQVDSQVTMMFWYRQQPGQSLTLIATANQGSEATYESGFVIDKFPISRPNLTFSTLTVSNMSPEDSSIYLCSAETGYGYGYTFGSGTRLTVV.

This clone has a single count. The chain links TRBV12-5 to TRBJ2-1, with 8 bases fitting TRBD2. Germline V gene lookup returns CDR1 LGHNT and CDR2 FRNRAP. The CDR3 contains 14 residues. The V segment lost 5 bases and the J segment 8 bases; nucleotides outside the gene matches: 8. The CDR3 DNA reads TGTGCTAGTGGTCTCGGGGGGGGTTTCGATGAGCAGTTCTTC. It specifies CASGLGGGFDEQFF. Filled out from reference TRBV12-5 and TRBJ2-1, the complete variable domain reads DARVTQTPRHKVTEMGQEVTMRCQPILGHNTVFWYRQTMMQGLELLAYFRNRAPLDDSGMPKDRFSAEMPDATLATLKIQPSEPRDSAVYFCASGLGGGFDEQFFGPGTRLTVL.

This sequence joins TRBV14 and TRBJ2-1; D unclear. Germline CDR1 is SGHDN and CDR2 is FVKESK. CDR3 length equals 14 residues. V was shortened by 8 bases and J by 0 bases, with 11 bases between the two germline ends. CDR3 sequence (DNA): TGTGCCAGCGCCCATGTAGACTCCTACAATGAGCAGTTCTTC. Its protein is CASAHVDSYNEQFF. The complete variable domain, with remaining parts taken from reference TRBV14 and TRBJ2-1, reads EAGVTQFPSHSVIEKGQTVTLRCDPISGHDNLYWYRRVMGKEIKFLLHFVKESKQDESGMPNNRFLAERTGGTYSTLKVQPAELEDSGVYFCASAHVDSYNEQFFGPGTRLTVL.

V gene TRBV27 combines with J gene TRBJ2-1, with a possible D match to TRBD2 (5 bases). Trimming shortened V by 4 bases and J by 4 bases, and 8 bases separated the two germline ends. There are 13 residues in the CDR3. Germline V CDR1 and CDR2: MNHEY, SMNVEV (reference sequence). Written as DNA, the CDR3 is TGTGCCAGCAGTTCGGACTTTTACAATGAGCAGTTCTTC. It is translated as CASSSDFYNEQFF.

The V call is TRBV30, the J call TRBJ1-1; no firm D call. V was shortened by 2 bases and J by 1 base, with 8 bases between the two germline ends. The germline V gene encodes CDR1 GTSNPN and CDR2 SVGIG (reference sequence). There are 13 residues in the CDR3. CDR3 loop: CAWSRDGNTEAFF. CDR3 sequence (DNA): TGTGCCTGGAGTCGGGATGGGAACACTGAAGCTTTCTTT. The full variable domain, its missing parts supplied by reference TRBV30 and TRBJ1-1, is SQTIHQWPATLVQPVGSPLSLECTVEGTSNPNLYWYRQAAGRGLQLLFYSVGIGQISSEVPQNLSASRPQDRQFILSSKKLLLSDSGFYLCAWSRDGNTEAFFGQGTRLTVV.

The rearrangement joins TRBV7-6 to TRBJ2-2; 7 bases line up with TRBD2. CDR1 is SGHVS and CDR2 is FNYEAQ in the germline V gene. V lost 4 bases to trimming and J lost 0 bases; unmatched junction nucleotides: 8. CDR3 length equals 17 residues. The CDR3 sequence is CASSSSGTTANTGELFF. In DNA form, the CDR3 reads TGTGCCAGCAGCTCCAGCGGGACTACAGCGAACACCGGGGAGCTGTTTTTT.

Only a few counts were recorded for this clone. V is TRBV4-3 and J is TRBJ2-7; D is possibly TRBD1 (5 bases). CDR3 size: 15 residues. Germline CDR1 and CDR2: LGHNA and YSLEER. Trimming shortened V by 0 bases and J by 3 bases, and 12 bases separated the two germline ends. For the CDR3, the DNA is TGCGCCAGCAGCCAAGATCTAGGGGTCGGCTACGAGCAGTACTTC. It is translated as CASSQDLGVGYEQYF.

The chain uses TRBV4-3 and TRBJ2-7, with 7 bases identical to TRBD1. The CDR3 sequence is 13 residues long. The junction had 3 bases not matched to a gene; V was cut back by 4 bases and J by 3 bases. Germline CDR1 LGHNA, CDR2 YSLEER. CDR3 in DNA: TGCGCCAGCAGCCGAGGGGACAGCTACGAGCAGTACTTC. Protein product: CASSRGDSYEQYF.

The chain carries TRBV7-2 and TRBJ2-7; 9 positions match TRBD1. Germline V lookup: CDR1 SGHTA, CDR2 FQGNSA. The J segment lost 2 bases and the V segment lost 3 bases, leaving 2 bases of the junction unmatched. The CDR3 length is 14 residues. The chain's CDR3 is CASSLTGGAYEQYF. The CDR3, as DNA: TGTGCCAGCAGCTTGACAGGGGGTGCCTACGAGCAGTACTTC.

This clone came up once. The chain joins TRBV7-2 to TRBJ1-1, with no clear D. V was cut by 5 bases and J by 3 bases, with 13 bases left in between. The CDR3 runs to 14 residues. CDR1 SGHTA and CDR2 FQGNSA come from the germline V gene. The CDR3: CASSTTGFYTEAFF. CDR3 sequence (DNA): TGTGCCAGCAGCACAACGGGTTTCTACACTGAAGCTTTCTTT.

The DNA for the CDR3 is TGTGCCACCTCGGGACAGGGCTACAATGAGCAGTTCTTC. Protein: CATSGQGYNEQFF. The chain recombines TRBV19 with TRBJ2-1; 9 bases are a match to TRBD1. Unmatched junction bases numbered 4, after V lost 10 bases and J lost 3 bases. This CDR3 has 13 amino acids. CDR1 is LNHDA, CDR2 SQIVND, per germline (reference sequence).

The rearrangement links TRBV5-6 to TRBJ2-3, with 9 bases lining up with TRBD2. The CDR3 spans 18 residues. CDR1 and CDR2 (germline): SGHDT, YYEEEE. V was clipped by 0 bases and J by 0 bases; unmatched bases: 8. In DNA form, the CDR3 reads TGTGCCAGCAGCTTGGCCTTCAGCGGGGGGCGAAGCACAGATACGCAGTATTTT. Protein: CASSLAFSGGRSTDTQYF.

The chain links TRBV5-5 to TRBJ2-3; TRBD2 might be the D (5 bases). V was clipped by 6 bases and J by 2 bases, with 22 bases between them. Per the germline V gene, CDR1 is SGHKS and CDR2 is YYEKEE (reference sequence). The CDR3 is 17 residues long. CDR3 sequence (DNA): TGTGCCAGCACCCGGGATAGCACCGTAGACTACACAGATACGCAGTATTTT. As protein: CASTRDSTVDYTDTQYF.